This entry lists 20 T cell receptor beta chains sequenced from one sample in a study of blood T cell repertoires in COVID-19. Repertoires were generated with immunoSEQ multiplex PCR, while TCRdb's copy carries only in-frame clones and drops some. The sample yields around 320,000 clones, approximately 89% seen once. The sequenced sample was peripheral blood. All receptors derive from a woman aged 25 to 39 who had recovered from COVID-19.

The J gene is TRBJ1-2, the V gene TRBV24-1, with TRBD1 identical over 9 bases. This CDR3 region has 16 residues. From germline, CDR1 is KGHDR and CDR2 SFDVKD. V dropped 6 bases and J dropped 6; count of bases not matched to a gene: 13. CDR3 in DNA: TGTGCCACCAGTAGCAGACTAGACAGGGGGGTTGATGGCTACACCTTC. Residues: CATSSRLDRGVDGYTF.

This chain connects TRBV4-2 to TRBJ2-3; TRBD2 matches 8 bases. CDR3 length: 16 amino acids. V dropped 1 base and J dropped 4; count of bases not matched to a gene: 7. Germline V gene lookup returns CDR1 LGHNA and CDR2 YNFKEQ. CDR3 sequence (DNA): TGTGCCAGCAGCCAAGTTGCGGGGGGTTCGTCAGATACGCAGTATTTT. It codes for CASSQVAGGSSDTQYF.

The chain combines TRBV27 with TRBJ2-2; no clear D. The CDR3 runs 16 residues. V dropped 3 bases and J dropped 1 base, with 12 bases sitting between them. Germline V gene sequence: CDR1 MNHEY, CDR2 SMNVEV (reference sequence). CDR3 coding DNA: TGTGCCAGCAGTTTTGGTCAAACGGGGAACACCGGGGAGCTGTTTTTT. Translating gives CASSFGQTGNTGELFF.

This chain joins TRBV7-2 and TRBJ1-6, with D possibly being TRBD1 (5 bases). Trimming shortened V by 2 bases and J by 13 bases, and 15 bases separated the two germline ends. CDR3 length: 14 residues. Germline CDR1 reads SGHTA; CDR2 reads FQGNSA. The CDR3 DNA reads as TGTGCCAGCAGCTTATCAGGGTCTAGTATCCCCCTCCACTTT. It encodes CASSLSGSSIPLHF.

The CDR3 loop reads CAWGNRDAYEQYF. For the CDR3, the DNA is TGTGCCTGGGGAAACAGGGATGCCTACGAGCAGTACTTC. The V call is TRBV30, the J call TRBJ2-7; D might be TRBD1 (6 bases). The CDR3 has 13 amino acids. Germline V gene lookup returns CDR1 GTSNPN and CDR2 SVGIG (reference sequence). The V end lost 5 bases, the J end lost 2 bases, and 13 bases lay between the germline ends.

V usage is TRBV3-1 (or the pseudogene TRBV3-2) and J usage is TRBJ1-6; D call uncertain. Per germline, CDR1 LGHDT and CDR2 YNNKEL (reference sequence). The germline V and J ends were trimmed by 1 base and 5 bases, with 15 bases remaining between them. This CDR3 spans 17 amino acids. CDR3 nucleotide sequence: TGTGCCAGCAGCCAAGGGTGGTTTTCGAGGGATAATTCACCCCTCCACTTT. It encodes CASSQGWFSRDNSPLHF.

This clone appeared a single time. The CDR3 reads CASSQVPGETQYF. CDR3 DNA sequence: TGTGCCAGCAGCCAAGTGCCAGGGGAGACCCAGTACTTC. The gene calls are TRBV3-1 (or the pseudogene TRBV3-2) and TRBJ2-5; D possibly corresponds to TRBD1 (5 bases). Trimming pared 1 base from V and 5 bases from J, leaving 8 bases between. The CDR3 extends over 13 amino acids. CDR1 and CDR2 from the germline V gene are LGHDT and YNNKEL (reference sequence).

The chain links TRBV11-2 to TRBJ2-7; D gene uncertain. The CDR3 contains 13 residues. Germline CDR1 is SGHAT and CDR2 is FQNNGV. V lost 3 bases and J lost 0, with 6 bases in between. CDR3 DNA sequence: TGTGCCAGCAGCTTTACAGACTCCTACGAGCAGTACTTC. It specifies CASSFTDSYEQYF.

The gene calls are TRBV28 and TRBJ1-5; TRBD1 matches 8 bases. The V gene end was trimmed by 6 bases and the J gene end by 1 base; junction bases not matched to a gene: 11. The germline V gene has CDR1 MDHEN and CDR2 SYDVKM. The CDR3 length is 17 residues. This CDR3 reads CASRETGARGSNQPQHF. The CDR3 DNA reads TGTGCCAGCAGAGAGACAGGGGCGCGAGGGAGCAATCAGCCCCAGCATTTT.

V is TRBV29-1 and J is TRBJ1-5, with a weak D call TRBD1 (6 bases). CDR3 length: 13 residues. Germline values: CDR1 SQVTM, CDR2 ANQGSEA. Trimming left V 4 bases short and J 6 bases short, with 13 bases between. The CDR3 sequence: CSVGQAAGQPQHF. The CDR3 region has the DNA TGCAGCGTTGGACAGGCCGCGGGTCAGCCCCAGCATTTT. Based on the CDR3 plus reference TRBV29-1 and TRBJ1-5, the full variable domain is SAVISQKPSRDICQRGTSLTIQCQVDSQVTMMFWYRQQPGQSLTLIATANQGSEATYESGFVIDKFPISRPNLTFSTLTVSNMSPEDSSIYLCSVGQAAGQPQHFGDGTRLSIL.

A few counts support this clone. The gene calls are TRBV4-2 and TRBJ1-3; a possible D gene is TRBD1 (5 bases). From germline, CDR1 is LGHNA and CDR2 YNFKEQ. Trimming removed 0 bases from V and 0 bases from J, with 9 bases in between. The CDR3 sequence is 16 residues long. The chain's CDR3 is CASSQEGPGSGNTIYF. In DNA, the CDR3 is TGTGCCAGCAGCCAAGAGGGGCCAGGCTCTGGAAACACCATATATTTT.

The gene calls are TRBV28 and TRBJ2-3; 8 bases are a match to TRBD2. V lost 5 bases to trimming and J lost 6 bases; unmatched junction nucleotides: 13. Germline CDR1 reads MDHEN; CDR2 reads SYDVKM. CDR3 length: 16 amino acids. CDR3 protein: CASSEKGGGLADTQYF. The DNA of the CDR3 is TGTGCCAGCAGTGAAAAGGGCGGGGGGCTTGCGGATACGCAGTATTTT.

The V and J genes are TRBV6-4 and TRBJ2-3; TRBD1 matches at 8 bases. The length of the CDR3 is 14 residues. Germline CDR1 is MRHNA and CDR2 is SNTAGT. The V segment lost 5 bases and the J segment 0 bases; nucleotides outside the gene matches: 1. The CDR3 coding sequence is TGTGCCAGCAGTCAGGGGGCTAGCACAGATACGCAGTATTTT. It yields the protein CASSQGASTDTQYF.

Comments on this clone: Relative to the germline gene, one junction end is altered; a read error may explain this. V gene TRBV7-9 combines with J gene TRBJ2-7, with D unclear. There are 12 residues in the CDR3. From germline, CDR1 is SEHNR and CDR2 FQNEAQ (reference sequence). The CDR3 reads CASSQEPGYRNF. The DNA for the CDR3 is TGTGCCAGCAGCCAAGAACCGGGTTATCGAAACTTC.

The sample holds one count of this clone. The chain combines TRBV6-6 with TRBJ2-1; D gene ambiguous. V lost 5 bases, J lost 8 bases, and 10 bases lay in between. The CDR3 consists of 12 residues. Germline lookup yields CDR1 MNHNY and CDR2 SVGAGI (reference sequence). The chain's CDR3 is CASSVTVDEQFF. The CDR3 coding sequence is TGTGCCAGCAGTGTAACGGTGGATGAGCAGTTCTTC.

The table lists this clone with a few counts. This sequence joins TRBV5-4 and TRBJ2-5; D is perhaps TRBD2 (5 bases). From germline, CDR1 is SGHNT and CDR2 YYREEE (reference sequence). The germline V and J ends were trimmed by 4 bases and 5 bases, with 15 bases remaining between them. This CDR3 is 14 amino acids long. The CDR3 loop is CASSPSGSRETQYF. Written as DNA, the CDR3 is TGTGCCAGCAGCCCATCGGGGTCTCGGGAGACCCAGTACTTC.

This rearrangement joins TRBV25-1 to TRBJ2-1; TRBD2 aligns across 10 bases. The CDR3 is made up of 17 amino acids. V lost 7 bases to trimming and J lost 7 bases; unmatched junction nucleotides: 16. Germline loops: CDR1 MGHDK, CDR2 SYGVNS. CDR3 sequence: CASTFPQREGLSNEQFF. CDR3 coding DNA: TGTGCCAGCACTTTCCCCCAGCGGGAGGGGCTTTCTAATGAGCAGTTCTTC.

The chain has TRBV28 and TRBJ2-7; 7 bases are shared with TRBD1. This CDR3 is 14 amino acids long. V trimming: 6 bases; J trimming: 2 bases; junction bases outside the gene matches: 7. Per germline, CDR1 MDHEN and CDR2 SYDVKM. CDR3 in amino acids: CASSDRVLAYEQYF. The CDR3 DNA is TGTGCCAGCAGCGACAGGGTATTGGCCTACGAGCAGTACTTC.

The CDR3 DNA reads as TGTGCCAGCAGTGAATCGGTTACAGGGGGTAACTATGGCTACACCTTC. Its protein product is CASSESVTGGNYGYTF. The chain combines TRBV25-1 with TRBJ1-2; TRBD1 matches at 8 bases. Germline V lookup: CDR1 MGHDK, CDR2 SYGVNS. Trimming removed 1 base from V and 1 base from J; junction bases left unmatched: 5. There are 16 residues in the CDR3.

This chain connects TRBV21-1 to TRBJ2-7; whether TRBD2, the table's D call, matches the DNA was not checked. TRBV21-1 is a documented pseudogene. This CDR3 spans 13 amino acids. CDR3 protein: CASSKRPTGEQYF. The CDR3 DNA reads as TGTGCCAGCAGCAAAAGACCGACGGGAGAGCAGTACTTC.